This T cell receptor (beta chain) appears in the sequencing data of a study of blood T cell repertoires in COVID-19. Study details: The origin of the acute and convalescent COVID-19 samples was the United States, Italy and Spain. PBMCs, B-cell-depleted T cells, or T cells were the source of the cDNA or gDNA that made up the material.

This clone was seen once. The V and J ends lost 1 base and 4 bases respectively, with 11 bases between them. CDR1 LNHDA and CDR2 SQIVND come from the germline V gene (reference sequence). The CDR3 loop spans 15 amino acids. Original analysis: Amplification from reference gene primers served as the basis for estimated nucleated cell counts. Sequencing was performed with immunoSEQ multiplex PCR; in TCRdb, only in-frame clones are kept and a portion is missing. That table is the source of V, J and clone size, and D and trimming were worked out from the DNA. The table records 100,000 to 150,000 clones, approximately 90% of them present only once.

The clonotype comes from a human donor in a cohort sampled during active COVID-19. The sample consisted of peripheral blood. The chain employs TRBV19 and TRBJ1-5, with D perhaps TRBD1 (5 bases). For the CDR3, the DNA is TGTGCCAGTAGTATAGTAGCAGGGCCGAATCAGCCCCAGCATTTT. Translation: CASSIVAGPNQPQHF.